These 12 T cell receptor beta chains share one sample of origin, sequenced in a study of shared clonotypes between healthy human individuals (dated by TCRdb to 2020 to 2022). Receptors were amplified or captured by the immunoSEQ multiplex PCR assay. The table comes from immuneACCESS by way of TCRdb, which keeps in-frame sequences with V and J called. Part of the clones is missing from these tables; in studies checked, under half for an unresolved V gene and the rest for unknown reasons. Counted in this sample were around 2.1 million clones; approximately 94% of them appeared once. In total, the top ten clones hold 1.5% to 2% of the sample. CD8 naive samples were CD45RO-negative cells positively selected for CCR7, giving a CD45RA+CCR7+ population that excluded TemRA cells. The sample comprised naive CD8+ T cells from PBMCs. This specimen's cell subset or site label, interpreted: CD45RA+CCR7+. These receptors were collected from a man younger than 30 in good health. Some clones in this sample may be carry-over from other donors' samples.

This clone has just a few counts. The rearrangement joins TRBV9 to TRBJ1-1, with 9 bases matching TRBD1. The J segment lost 4 bases and the V segment lost 0 bases, leaving 7 bases of the junction unmatched. Germline values: CDR1 SGDLS, CDR2 YYNGEE. The CDR3 totals 16 residues. The CDR3 bases are TGTGCCAGCAGCGTAGGGACAGGGGTTTTGAGCACTGAAGCTTTCTTT. Amino acids: CASSVGTGVLSTEAFF.

The CDR3 bases are TGTGCCAGCAGTGAAGCGTACAGGTCATACGAGCAGTACTTC. This codes for CASSEAYRSYEQYF. This rearrangement joins TRBV2 to TRBJ2-7, with D perhaps TRBD1 (5 bases). The CDR3 has 14 residues. The germline V and J ends were trimmed by 0 bases and 4 bases, with 10 bases remaining between them. Germline CDR1 SNHLY, CDR2 FYNNEI.

The chain is built from TRBV10-3 and TRBJ2-7; 8 bases agree with TRBD1. CDR3 length equals 13 residues. V dropped 6 bases and J dropped 3; count of bases not matched to a gene: 4. Looked up from germline, CDR1 is ENHRY and CDR2 is SYGVKD. CDR3 amino acids: CAISAGQGYEQYF. For the CDR3, the DNA is TGTGCCATCAGCGCCGGACAGGGCTACGAGCAGTACTTC.

The CDR3 sequence is CASSENRVWQYF. In nucleotides, the CDR3 is TGTGCCAGCAGTGAAAACAGGGTCTGGCAGTACTTC. The chain recombines TRBV6-1 with TRBJ2-7; the D gene is possibly TRBD1 (6 bases). V was cut by 2 bases and J by 9 bases, with 11 bases left in between. The germline V gene encodes CDR1 MNHNS and CDR2 SASEGT. The CDR3 has 12 residues.

This rearrangement joins TRBV27 to TRBJ2-3; 12 nucleotides match TRBD1. The CDR3 runs 16 residues. Germline CDR1 and CDR2: MNHEY and SMNVEV (reference sequence). Trimming at V came to 5 bases and at J to 6 bases, leaving 9 bases not matched to a gene. The CDR3 coding sequence is TGTGCCAGCAGTCCAGGGACAGGGGGCGCGACGGATACGCAGTATTTT. Translated: CASSPGTGGATDTQYF.

This chain links TRBV7-9 with TRBJ2-7, with 7 bases lining up with TRBD1. CDR1 and CDR2 (germline): SEHNR, FQNEAQ (reference sequence). V dropped 6 bases and J dropped 5; count of bases not matched to a gene: 4. CDR3 size: 12 residues. CDR3 sequence reads: CASRATGDEQYF. CDR3 DNA: TGTGCCAGCAGGGCTACAGGGGACGAGCAGTACTTC. The whole variable domain, filled in from reference TRBV7-9 and TRBJ2-7, reads DTGVSQNPRHKITKRGQNVTFRCDPISEHNRLYWYRQTLGQGPEFLTYFQNEAQLEKSRLLSDRFSAERPKGSFSTLEIQRTEQGDSAMYLCASRATGDEQYFGPGTRLTVT.

The chain links TRBV6-1 to TRBJ2-2; TRBD1 aligns across 10 bases. From germline, CDR1 is MNHNS and CDR2 SASEGT. V lost 7 bases and J lost 6; bases outside the gene matches: 8. The CDR3 has 15 residues. The DNA of the CDR3 is TGTGCCAGCATCTACCGGGACAGGGGATCCGGGGAGCTGTTTTTT. This translates into CASIYRDRGSGELFF.

The chain is built from TRBV19 and TRBJ1-1; D unclear. Germline V gene sequence: CDR1 LNHDA, CDR2 SQIVND (reference sequence). Trimming removed 7 bases from V and 1 base from J, with 10 bases in between. The CDR3 is 13 residues long. The CDR3 DNA sequence: TGTGCCAGTAAGGTCGGAGCGAACACTGAAGCTTTCTTT. It specifies CASKVGANTEAFF.

The chain joins TRBV5-1 to TRBJ2-2; the match to TRBD1 covers 9 bases. V dropped 1 base and J dropped 5; count of bases not matched to a gene: 3. In germline, CDR1 is SGHRS, CDR2 YFSETQ. The CDR3 sequence is 15 residues long. CDR3 amino acids: CASSLWTGVTGELFF. CDR3 DNA sequence: TGCGCCAGCAGCTTGTGGACAGGGGTTACCGGGGAGCTGTTTTTT. Looking up the rest from reference TRBV5-1 and TRBJ2-2 gives the full variable domain: KAGVTQTPRYLIKTRGQQVTLSCSPISGHRSVSWYQQTPGQGLQFLFEYFSETQRNKGNFPGRFSGRQFSNSRSEMNVSTLELGDSALYLCASSLWTGVTGELFFGEGSRLTVL.

This clone came up once. The junction and the germline gene differ at one end; a read error may be behind it. This sequence joins TRBV28 and TRBJ2-6; 9 positions match TRBD1. The CDR3 is 17 amino acids. In germline, CDR1 is MDHEN, CDR2 SYDVKM. The CDR3 here is CASTRDRVLSEANVLTF. For the CDR3, the DNA is TGTGCCAGCACTAGGGACAGGGTCCTCTCTGAGGCCAACGTCCTGACTTTC.

V and J are TRBV7-2 and TRBJ2-7; 13 bases align to TRBD2. This CDR3 has 15 residues. The germline CDR1 and CDR2 sequences are SGHTA and FQGNSA. Trimming cost V 5 bases and J 3 bases; bases outside gene matches: 4. As DNA, the CDR3 is TGTGCCAGCAGCGAAAGGACTAGCGGGGGCTACGAGCAGTACTTC. Encoded protein: CASSERTSGGYEQYF.

The chain joins TRBV25-1 to TRBJ1-1; maybe TRBD1 (6 bases). The V end lost 4 bases, the J end lost 3 bases, and 12 bases lay between the germline ends. Germline loops: CDR1 MGHDK, CDR2 SYGVNS. The length of the CDR3 is 14 residues. The CDR3 sequence is CASSVGGPYTEAFF. CDR3 in DNA: TGTGCCAGCAGTGTCGGGGGGCCGTACACTGAAGCTTTCTTT.